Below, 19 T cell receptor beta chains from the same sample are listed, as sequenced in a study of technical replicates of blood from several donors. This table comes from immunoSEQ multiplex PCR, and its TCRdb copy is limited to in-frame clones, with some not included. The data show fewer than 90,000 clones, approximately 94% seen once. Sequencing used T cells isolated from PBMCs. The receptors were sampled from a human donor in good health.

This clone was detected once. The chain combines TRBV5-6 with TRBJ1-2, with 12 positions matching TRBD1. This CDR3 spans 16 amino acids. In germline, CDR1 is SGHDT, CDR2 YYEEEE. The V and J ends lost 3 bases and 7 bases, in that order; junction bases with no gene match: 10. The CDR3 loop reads CASSWPRDRGRFGYTF. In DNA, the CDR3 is TGTGCCAGCAGCTGGCCAAGGGACAGGGGGCGTTTTGGCTACACCTTC.

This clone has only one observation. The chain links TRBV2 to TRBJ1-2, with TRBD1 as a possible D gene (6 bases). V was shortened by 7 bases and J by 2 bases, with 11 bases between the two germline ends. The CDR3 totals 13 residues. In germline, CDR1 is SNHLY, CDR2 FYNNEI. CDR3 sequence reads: CASIRDTNYGYTF. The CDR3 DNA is TGTGCCAGCATCCGGGACACAAACTATGGCTACACCTTC.

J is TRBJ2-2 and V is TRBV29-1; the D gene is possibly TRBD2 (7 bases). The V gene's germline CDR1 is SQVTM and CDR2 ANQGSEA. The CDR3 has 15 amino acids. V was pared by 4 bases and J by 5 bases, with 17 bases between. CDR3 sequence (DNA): TGCAGCGTTGTAAGGGGGGGGGCACGGACCGGGGAGCTGTTTTTT. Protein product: CSVVRGGARTGELFF.

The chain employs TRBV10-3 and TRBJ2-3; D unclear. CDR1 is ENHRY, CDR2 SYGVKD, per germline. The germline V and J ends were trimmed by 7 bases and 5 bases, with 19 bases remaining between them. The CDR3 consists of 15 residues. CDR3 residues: CAITGFPYLGDTQYF. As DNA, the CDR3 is TGTGCCATCACGGGTTTTCCGTACTTGGGAGATACGCAGTATTTT.

The CDR3 loop reads CASSIDLEQGGTGELFF. In nucleotides, the CDR3 is TGTGCCAGTAGTATAGATCTAGAACAGGGGGGGACCGGGGAGCTGTTTTTT. The chain has TRBV19 and TRBJ2-2, with a possible D match to TRBD1 (8 bases). Trimming took off 0 bases at V and 5 bases at J, with 16 bases between the two ends. This CDR3 has 17 residues. CDR1 is LNHDA, CDR2 SQIVND, per germline (reference sequence).

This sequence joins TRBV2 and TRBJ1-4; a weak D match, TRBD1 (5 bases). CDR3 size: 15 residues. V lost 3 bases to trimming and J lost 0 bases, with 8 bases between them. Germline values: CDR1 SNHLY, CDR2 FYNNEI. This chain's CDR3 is CASSEDTTTNEKLFF. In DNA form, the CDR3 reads TGTGCCAGCAGTGAGGACACCACAACTAATGAAAAACTGTTTTTT.

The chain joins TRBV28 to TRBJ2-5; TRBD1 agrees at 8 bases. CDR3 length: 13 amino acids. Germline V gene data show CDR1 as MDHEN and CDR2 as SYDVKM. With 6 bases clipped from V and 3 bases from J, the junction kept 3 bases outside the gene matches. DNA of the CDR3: TGTGCCAGCAGGATACAGGGGGAAGAGACCCAGTACTTC. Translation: CASRIQGEETQYF.

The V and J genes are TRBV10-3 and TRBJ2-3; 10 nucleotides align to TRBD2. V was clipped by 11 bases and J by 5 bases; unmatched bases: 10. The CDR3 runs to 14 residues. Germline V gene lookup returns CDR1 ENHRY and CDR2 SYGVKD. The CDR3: CAAGTSDKIDTQYF. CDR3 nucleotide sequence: TGTGCCGCTGGGACTAGCGATAAAATAGATACGCAGTATTTT.

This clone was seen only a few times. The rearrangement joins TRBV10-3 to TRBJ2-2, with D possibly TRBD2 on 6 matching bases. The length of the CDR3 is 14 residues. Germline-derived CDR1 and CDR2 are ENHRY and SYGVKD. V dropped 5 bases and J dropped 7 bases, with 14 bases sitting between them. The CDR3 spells CAISNAGGSGELFF. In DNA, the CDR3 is TGTGCCATCAGTAACGCCGGGGGTAGCGGGGAGCTGTTTTTT.

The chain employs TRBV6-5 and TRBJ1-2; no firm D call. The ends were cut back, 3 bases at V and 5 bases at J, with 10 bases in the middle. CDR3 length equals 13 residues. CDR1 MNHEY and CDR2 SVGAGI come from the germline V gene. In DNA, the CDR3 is TGTGCCAGCAGTTATATCACAGATTATGGCTACACCTTC. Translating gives CASSYITDYGYTF.

CDR3 loop: CASSLSASGSAEQYF. The CDR3 coding sequence is TGTGCCAGCAGCTTATCCGCTAGCGGGAGTGCCGAGCAGTACTTC. The chain recombines TRBV7-3 with TRBJ2-7; TRBD2 matches 10 bases. This CDR3 comprises 15 residues. The J segment lost 6 bases and the V segment lost 2 bases, leaving 7 bases of the junction unmatched. Germline CDR1 SGHTA, CDR2 FQGTGA.

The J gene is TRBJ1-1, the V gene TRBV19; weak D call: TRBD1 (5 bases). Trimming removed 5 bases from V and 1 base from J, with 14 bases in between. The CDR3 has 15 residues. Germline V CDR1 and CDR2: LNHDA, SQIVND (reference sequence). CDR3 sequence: CASSLLGGGNTEAFF. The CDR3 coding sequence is TGTGCCAGTAGTCTCCTCGGGGGGGGGAACACTGAAGCTTTCTTT.

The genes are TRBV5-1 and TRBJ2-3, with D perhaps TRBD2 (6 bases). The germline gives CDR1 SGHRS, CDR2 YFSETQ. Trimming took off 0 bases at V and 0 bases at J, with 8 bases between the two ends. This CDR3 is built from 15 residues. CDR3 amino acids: CASSLAGVSTDTQYF. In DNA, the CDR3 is TGCGCCAGCAGCTTGGCGGGAGTAAGCACAGATACGCAGTATTTT.

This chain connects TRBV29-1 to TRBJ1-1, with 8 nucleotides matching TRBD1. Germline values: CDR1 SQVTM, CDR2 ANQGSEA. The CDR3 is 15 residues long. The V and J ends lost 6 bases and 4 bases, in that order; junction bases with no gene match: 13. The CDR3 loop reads CSVLAGTGEVTEAFF. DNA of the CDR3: TGCAGCGTGTTAGCCGGGACAGGAGAGGTCACTGAAGCTTTCTTT.

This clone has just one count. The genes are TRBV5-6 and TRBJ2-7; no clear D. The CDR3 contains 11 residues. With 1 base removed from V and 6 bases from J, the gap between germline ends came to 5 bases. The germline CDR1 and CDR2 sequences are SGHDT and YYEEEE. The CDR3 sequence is CASSLTAEQYF. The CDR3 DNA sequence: TGTGCCAGCAGCTTGACAGCCGAGCAGTACTTC.

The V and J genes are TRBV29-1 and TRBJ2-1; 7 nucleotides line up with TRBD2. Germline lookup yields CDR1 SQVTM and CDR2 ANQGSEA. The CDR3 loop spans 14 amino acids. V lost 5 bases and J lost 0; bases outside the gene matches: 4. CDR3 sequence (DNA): TGCAGCGTTAACGGGAGGCGCTCCTACAATGAGCAGTTCTTC. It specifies CSVNGRRSYNEQFF.

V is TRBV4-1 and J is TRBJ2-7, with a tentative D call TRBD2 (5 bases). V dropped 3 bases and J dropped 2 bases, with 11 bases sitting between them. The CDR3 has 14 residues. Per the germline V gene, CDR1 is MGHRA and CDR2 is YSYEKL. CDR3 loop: CASSHGAAAYEQYF. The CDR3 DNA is TGCGCCAGCAGCCACGGAGCGGCTGCCTACGAGCAGTACTTC.

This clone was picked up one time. CDR3 bases: TGTGCCAGCAGCGTAGGAGGGACTAGCTCTGGGGCCAACGTCCTGACTTTC. Encoded protein: CASSVGGTSSGANVLTF. The chain combines TRBV9 with TRBJ2-6, with 8 bases aligning to TRBD2. From germline, CDR1 is SGDLS and CDR2 YYNGEE. V lost 0 bases, J lost 0 bases, and 2 bases stayed unmatched. The length of the CDR3 is 17 residues.

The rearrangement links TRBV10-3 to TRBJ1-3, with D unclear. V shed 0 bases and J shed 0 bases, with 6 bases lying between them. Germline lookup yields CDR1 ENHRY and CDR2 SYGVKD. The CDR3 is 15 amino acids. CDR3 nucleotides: TGTGCCATCAGTGAGTCAAACTACTCTGGAAACACCATATATTTT. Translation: CAISESNYSGNTIYF.